Shown below are 20 T cell receptor beta chains from a single sample sequenced in a study of blood T cell repertoires in COVID-19. Using immunoSEQ multiplex PCR, the repertoire was profiled, and TCRdb retains in-frame clones only, with some absent. The table records 250,000 to 350,000 clones, almost 90% of them present only once. Material for sequencing was peripheral blood. These TCRs come from a young woman with COVID-19, enrolled during active disease.

The genes are TRBV6-5 and TRBJ1-4; D perhaps matches TRBD1 (6 bases). V gave up 6 bases and J gave up 7 bases, with 12 bases separating them. The CDR3 loop spans 13 amino acids. Germline V gene data show CDR1 as MNHEY and CDR2 as SVGAGI. For the CDR3, the DNA is TGTGCCAGCAGAAGAAGACAGGCTGAAAAACTGTTTTTT. As protein: CASRRRQAEKLFF.

This chain joins TRBV24-1 and TRBJ2-3, with TRBD2 matching 10 bases. The CDR3 spans 17 residues. V was pared by 7 bases and J by 3 bases, with 12 bases of the junction left unmatched. CDR1 KGHDR and CDR2 SFDVKD come from the germline V gene. The DNA for the CDR3 is TGTGCCACCAGGGGAGCGGGAGGGCCGGGTGATACAGATACGCAGTATTTT. It codes for CATRGAGGPGDTDTQYF.

V is TRBV19 and J is TRBJ1-5, with D possibly being TRBD1 (5 bases). CDR1 is LNHDA and CDR2 is SQIVND in the germline V gene (reference sequence). The V end lost 7 bases, the J end lost 2 bases, and 15 bases lay between the germline ends. The CDR3 runs 15 residues. The CDR3 protein is CASTLRGMGNQPQHF. The DNA for the CDR3 is TGTGCCAGTACTTTAAGGGGAATGGGCAATCAGCCCCAGCATTTT.

The CDR3 coding sequence is TGTGCCAGCAGTTTGGTCCGGGAGCGGATCGAGCAGTTCTTC. As protein: CASSLVRERIEQFF. The V and J genes are TRBV27 and TRBJ2-1, with D tentatively TRBD2 (6 bases). CDR1 and CDR2 (germline): MNHEY, SMNVEV (reference sequence). The CDR3 extends over 14 amino acids. V was shortened by 3 bases and J by 10 bases, with 16 bases between the two germline ends.

The genes are TRBV24-1 and TRBJ2-1, with 12 bases that match TRBD1. CDR3 length: 15 amino acids. The ends lost 7 bases at V and 8 bases at J; junction bases unmatched: 8. The germline gives CDR1 KGHDR, CDR2 SFDVKD. The CDR3 DNA sequence: TGTGCCACCAGCCAACCGGGACAGGGGGCCGATGAGCAGTTCTTC. The encoded protein is CATSQPGQGADEQFF.

This chain uses TRBV3-1 (or the pseudogene TRBV3-2) with TRBJ1-4, with 8 bases fitting TRBD1. Germline V gene lookup returns CDR1 LGHDT and CDR2 YNNKEL (reference sequence). This CDR3 is built from 14 residues. Losses at the gene ends were 2 bases for V and 5 bases for J; bases not matched to a gene: 1. Written as DNA, the CDR3 is TGTGCCAGCAGCCAACAGGGGGCAAATGAAAAACTGTTTTTT. This encodes CASSQQGANEKLFF.

The chain recombines TRBV19 with TRBJ1-2, with D possibly matching TRBD1 (5 bases). The length of the CDR3 is 14 residues. Germline V gene lookup returns CDR1 LNHDA and CDR2 SQIVND (reference sequence). V was cut by 2 bases and J by 6 bases, with 13 bases left in between. In DNA form, the CDR3 reads TGTGCCAGTAGTATATTACGGGGGAAGGATGGCTACACCTTC. This sequence encodes CASSILRGKDGYTF.

The sample holds one count of this clone. The rearrangement joins TRBV2 to TRBJ2-3, with 7 bases aligning to TRBD2. CDR1 is SNHLY and CDR2 is FYNNEI in the germline V gene. V shed 7 bases and J 4 bases; nucleotides not matched to a gene: 5. This CDR3 region has 13 residues. The CDR3 DNA reads TGTGCCAGCAAGGCGGGAGATCCAGATACGCAGTATTTT. It yields the protein CASKAGDPDTQYF.

V usage is TRBV5-5 and J usage is TRBJ2-1; tentative D call: TRBD2 (6 bases). CDR1 and CDR2 from the germline V gene are SGHKS and YYEKEE (reference sequence). CDR3 length: 20 residues. The V end was cut by 0 bases, the J end by 3 bases, with 25 bases between. This CDR3 reads CASSLGGLLAGTVDYNEQFF. DNA for the CDR3: TGTGCCAGCAGCTTGGGTGGCTTACTGGCGGGAACAGTAGACTACAATGAGCAGTTCTTC.

The rearrangement links TRBV18 to TRBJ1-1; D might be TRBD1 (5 bases). The CDR3 is 16 residues long. V lost 3 bases and J lost 0, with 14 bases in between. The germline gives CDR1 KGHSH, CDR2 LQKENI. The CDR3 nucleotides are TGTGCCAGCTCACCTCGAGTTGGGGGGATGAACACTGAAGCTTTCTTT. Protein product: CASSPRVGGMNTEAFF.

V is TRBV5-1 and J is TRBJ2-3; TRBD2 aligns across 9 bases. Germline lookup yields CDR1 SGHRS and CDR2 YFSETQ. With V trimmed by 2 bases and J by 1 base, 8 bases remained unmatched. The length of the CDR3 is 17 residues. The CDR3 loop reads CASSFLPRTSGTDTQYF. DNA of the CDR3: TGCGCCAGCAGCTTCCTCCCAAGGACTAGCGGCACAGATACGCAGTATTTT. Full variable domain (missing parts from reference TRBV5-1 and TRBJ2-3): KAGVTQTPRYLIKTRGQQVTLSCSPISGHRSVSWYQQTPGQGLQFLFEYFSETQRNKGNFPGRFSGRQFSNSRSEMNVSTLELGDSALYLCASSFLPRTSGTDTQYFGPGTRLTVL.

This chain links TRBV9 with TRBJ1-6; 9 bases map to TRBD1. This CDR3 has 16 amino acids. Per germline, CDR1 SGDLS and CDR2 YYNGEE. V gave up 2 bases and J gave up 7 bases; unmatched junction bases: 7. CDR3 nucleotides: TGTGCCAGCAGCGTCGACCCGGGACAGGGAAATTCACCCCTCCACTTT. It translates to CASSVDPGQGNSPLHF.

The J gene is TRBJ1-1, the V gene TRBV30, with 11 bases fitting TRBD1. The CDR3 consists of 16 residues. The germline CDR1 and CDR2 sequences are GTSNPN and SVGIG (reference sequence). V lost 3 bases to trimming and J lost 2 bases; unmatched junction nucleotides: 8. The CDR3 loop reads CAWRPGDRGVNTEAFF. The CDR3 DNA sequence: TGTGCCTGGAGGCCGGGGGACAGGGGGGTTAACACTGAAGCTTTCTTT.

The rearrangement uses TRBV6-5 and TRBJ2-7, with 9 bases fitting TRBD1. Germline CDR1 reads MNHEY; CDR2 reads SVGAGI. V lost 6 bases and J lost 4; bases outside the gene matches: 7. This CDR3 comprises 14 residues. The CDR3 nucleotides are TGTGCCAGCAGCTGGGACAGGGAAGGGTACGAGCAGTACTTC. The encoded protein is CASSWDREGYEQYF.

The rearrangement uses TRBV6-1 and TRBJ2-7; possibly TRBD2 for D (6 bases). Trimming removed 1 base at V and 2 bases at J, with 12 bases between. CDR1 and CDR2 (germline): MNHNS, SASEGT. This CDR3 spans 15 amino acids. CDR3 loop: CASSEGRGQTYEQYF. Written as DNA, the CDR3 is TGTGCCAGCAGTGAAGGGAGGGGCCAGACCTACGAGCAGTACTTC.

The chain links TRBV6-1 to TRBJ2-3; the match to TRBD1 covers 8 bases. The germline V gene encodes CDR1 MNHNS and CDR2 SASEGT. This CDR3 contains 16 residues. After removal of 3 bases from V and 6 bases from J, the junction contained 11 bases not matched to a gene. The CDR3, as DNA: TGTGCCAGCAGTGAGACGGGACAGGAGGTCCTGGATACGCAGTATTTT. Its protein is CASSETGQEVLDTQYF.

This clone was detected a few times. The chain links TRBV19 to TRBJ1-2, with 7 bases aligning to TRBD1. The CDR3 spans 15 residues. V trimming: 6 bases; J trimming: 0 bases; junction bases outside the gene matches: 7. CDR1 and CDR2 from the germline V gene are LNHDA and SQIVND (reference sequence). The CDR3, as DNA: TGTGCCAGTAGCCCCCCCGGGACAGCTAACTATGGCTACACCTTC. It yields the protein CASSPPGTANYGYTF.

The chain uses TRBV11-2 and TRBJ1-1; the D gene is possibly TRBD1 (6 bases). The V end lost 2 bases, the J end lost 5 bases, and 12 bases lay between the germline ends. There are 14 residues in the CDR3. From germline, CDR1 is SGHAT and CDR2 FQNNGV. The CDR3 spells CASSLQRDRTEAFF. The DNA for the CDR3 is TGTGCCAGCAGCTTACAGCGAGACAGGACTGAAGCTTTCTTT.

The rearrangement uses TRBV5-1 and TRBJ1-2, with 9 bases matching TRBD1. The germline CDR1 and CDR2 sequences are SGHRS and YFSETQ. Trimming at V came to 4 bases and at J to 6 bases, leaving 10 bases not matched to a gene. The CDR3 length is 15 residues. Here the CDR3 DNA reads TGCGCCAGCAGCGCGGGGGGACAGGGAATCAATGGCTACACCTTC. It codes for CASSAGGQGINGYTF.

The chain employs TRBV2 and TRBJ1-3; D is unclear. CDR1 SNHLY and CDR2 FYNNEI come from the germline V gene. Between the trimmed V and J ends, which lost 5 bases and 4 bases, there was a span of 15 bases. The CDR3 covers 15 residues. The CDR3 DNA is TGTGCCAGCAGTCCATACTCGGGGTCCGGAAACACCATATATTTT. This gives the protein CASSPYSGSGNTIYF.